The entry that follows covers one T cell receptor beta chain sequence. These data originate in a study of blood T cell repertoires in COVID-19. Per the original data handling: Reference gene primer amplification yielded estimated nucleated cell counts. The assay was immunoSEQ multiplex PCR, and TCRdb's table has in-frame clones only and misses some. V, J and clone size are those of that table, while D and trimming were read from the DNA. In the table there are roughly 64,000 clones, 86% of which are singletons. This CDR3 is 12 amino acids long. Germline CDR1 is SGHTA and CDR2 is FQGNSA. Trimming removed 7 bases from V and 1 base from J, with 8 bases in between.

The sequencing input was peripheral blood. V gene TRBV7-2 combines with J gene TRBJ2-7; D unresolved. The sequence came from a man aged 45-65 years with active COVID-19. In DNA, the CDR3 is TGTGCCAGCACCCCCCCTTCCTACGAGCAGTACTTC. It yields the protein CASTPPSYEQYF.